Here is one T cell receptor (beta chain) with its context. Its specific antigen is unknown. Per-base quality was not reported, and no clone a single base away is much larger than it. The record originates from a study of cytomegalovirus exposure and HLA in healthy donors (dated by TCRdb to the late 2010s). Notes on the research overall: According to an earlier analysis of 587 of the donors, roughly 180 million T cells yielded over 90 million unique TCR beta sequences and 276 Gb of sequence data. An early release covering roughly 640 HLA-typed donors comprised 300 to 350 gigabases of sequencing data and 85 million to 100 million unique TCR sequences. Among the roughly 430 genotyped donors, approximately 76% belonged to the genetic ancestry cluster associated with self-reported Caucasian donors. The study aimed to test whether signatures of past pathogen exposure could be identified by cataloging public T cell receptors. The T cell repertoires of some 700 subjects were profiled by immunosequencing and related to cytomegalovirus serostatus. Besides the first cohort of 550 to 750 subjects, a separate validation cohort made up of about 120 different subjects was used. To predict cytomegalovirus infection status, the study brought together high-throughput TCR immunosequencing, statistical association of individual TCRs with disease status, and machine learning. A later analysis re-analyzed previously published TCR beta repertoires from 550 to 700 donors and added high-resolution HLA genotyping to study TCR occurrence patterns. Rather than using new phenotypic data, the later analysis identified candidate immune exposures from TCR beta sequences and from how often those sequences occurred across donors. An earlier analysis of several hundred of the donors applied high-throughput TCR beta sequencing to assess whether each TCR beta V gene segment acted as functional or pseudogenic. Donor age, sex, ethnicity and CMV serostatus were compiled alongside the repertoire data. A later genetic analysis used genome-wide SNP genotypes for about 65% of the 666 donors, treating that subset as a discovery cohort. All discovery cohort repertoires had been generated using a single sequencing platform. Both class I and class II loci were covered by HLA typing, at four-digit resolution. Typing coverage varied by locus: roughly 620-640 donors for A, B, C, DRB1 and DQB1; 522 for DQA1; around 610 for DPA1; around 490 for DPB1. Five DR-DQ haplotypes were treated as single units for association and clustering because of strong linkage in the cohort. Among some 410 genotyped donors of the cohort, an average of roughly 240,000 unique TCR beta nucleotide sequences were sequenced per donor, 15% to 20% of them non-productive. The study at large found these results: Correlated functional status among segregating V segments might reflect linkage disequilibrium, but an unknown experimental factor could not be ruled out. In a later analysis, several top co-occurrence clusters were reported to appear linked to parvovirus B19, influenza, CMV and Epstein-Barr virus. In vitro tests confirmed that a few of the cytomegalovirus-associated TCR beta chains recognize cytomegalovirus antigens. Cytomegalovirus status was reported to be diagnosed by the classifier with high specificity and sensitivity in both the original and validation cohorts. Compared with the 666-donor mean, donors in an Asian-associated ancestry cluster had fewer N-insertions in productive TCRs, according to a later genetic analysis. In this cohort, only TCR beta chains were sequenced, and detectable features were limited by the absence of alpha or paired-chain data. When HLA alleles, especially DR and DQ, strongly co-occurred, TCR associations were difficult to assign to individual alleles. The 87-base-pair reads could not distinguish some IMGT-functional V segments, including TRBV6-2 and TRBV6-3, so those segments were excluded. At a false discovery rate of 0.05, a later analysis linked 16,951 TCR beta sequences to specific HLA alleles. A further reported finding was that TCR beta sequences accurately predicted the HLA-A and HLA-B alleles for most subjects in the first cohort. In an earlier analysis of about 540 of the donors, most TCR beta V segments were observed in productive rearrangements about 90% or about 30% of the time, broadly matching IMGT annotations. An association between a missense DCLRE1C variant and V-gene and J-gene trimming of TCR beta chains was found in a later genetic analysis and replicated in an independent cohort. The only immune exposure information available for the cohort was CMV serostatus. Sequencing depth was assumed to be roughly uniform across donors in the presence/absence analyses, though that assumption may not hold. A cluster of highly shared sequence variants was judged likely to represent a technical artifact of the sequencing pipeline. While some public TCRs were present in many individuals, most TCR sequences turned up only very rarely across donors. A later analysis found that HLA-associated TCR beta chains were more clonally expanded and had lower generation probabilities than equally common non-associated chains. It was suggested by the authors that the approach could potentially be generalized to other disease states and immunological phenotypes. In the study, around 160 TCR beta chains were listed as associated with cytomegalovirus. In a later analysis, TCR association rates were found to vary across HLA loci, with the most associated TCRs seen for DRB1 alleles and the fewest for HLA-C alleles. According to a later analysis, most CMV-associated TCR beta chains appeared to be HLA-restricted, and the HLA associations seemed to be driven largely by CMV exposure. Because HLA typing was unavailable for some donors at each locus, only the typed subset was used in association tests. Because counts were too low, roughly 18 rarely observed V segments, including chromosome 9 orphons, were left out of the earlier analysis of some 640 of the donors.

Library preparation employed the immunoSEQ multiplex PCR assay. A mixture of 60 forward primers for TCR Vbeta segments and 13 reverse primers for TCR Jbeta segments was used in the multiplex PCR. The CDR3 region of rearranged TCR beta genes was amplified from genomic DNA by a multiplex PCR assay. The amplified TCR beta libraries were sequenced on the Illumina HiSeq System as 87-base-pair reads. Turning to the authors' computational methods: Across the 600 to 700 repertoires, a later analysis counted roughly 84 million unique TCR beta chains, 9.5 million to 13 million of which were shared by at least two donors. To remove PCR and sequencing errors, raw reads were error-corrected and collapsed into unique sequences using a nearest-neighbor algorithm that merged closely related sequences. CDR3 sequences were aligned to IMGT reference sequences to assign V, D and J gene segments. For a sequence to be retained, a match of at least six nucleotides was required to both a V gene segment and a J gene segment. A rearrangement was called productive if the CDR3 had no stop codons and remained in frame with V and J, and every other rearrangement was called non-productive. CDR3 was defined according to IMGT convention as the region running from the second conserved V-encoded cysteine to the conserved J-encoded phenylalanine. The earlier analysis of 587 of the donors excluded sequences that lacked an unambiguous match to a single V gene segment. An earlier analysis of 587 of the donors called V segments functional above 56.7% productive rearrangements and segregating when the between-donor standard deviation exceeded 5%. A statistical classification framework was built for diagnosing cytomegalovirus status from the catalog of TCR beta chain sequences. A later analysis assigned V and J genes by comparing TCR nucleotide sequences with IMGT/GENE-DB human TR gene sequences. A later analysis assigned CDR3 sequences and most-parsimonious VDJ recombination scenarios with the TCRdist pipeline. In a later analysis, each TCR beta chain was defined by its CDR3 amino acid sequence together with its V-gene family, and reads lacking a unique V-gene family were excluded. In a later analysis, 500 to 700 highly shared, low-generation-probability nucleotide sequences were removed to address suspected cross-contamination and a sequencing artifact. A later analysis calculated a clonal expansion index for each public chain from normalized within-repertoire ranks of inferred template counts. Generation probabilities in a later analysis came from a VDJ recombination model fitted to out-of-frame rearrangements, and those results were checked against IGoR. In a later analysis, TCR-TCR, TCR-HLA and TCR-CMV co-occurrence was scored with hypergeometric tests, and a repertoire-size bias correction was applied to TCR pairs. To estimate false discovery rates, a later analysis permuted the HLA or CMV assignments 20 times. A later analysis grouped co-occurring TCRs with DBSCAN, adding TCRdist sequence similarity when clustering within HLA-allele-positive subsets. Co-occurrence clustering excluded repertoires with fewer than 30,000 or more than 120,000 public chains, plus five with anomalous nucleotide sharing. The clones in this table, taken by TCRdb from immuneACCESS, are in-frame only. Not every clone is retained; where verified, under half of the shortfall comes from an unresolved V gene, and the cause of the rest is unknown. The V and J calls and the clone size are those of that table, but D and trimming were determined from the DNA. The sample table lists some 93,000 clones, approximately 80% of them with a count of one. Jointly, the top ten make up about 3.8% of the sample.

The V end gives up 2 bases and the J end 1 base, leaving 14 bases in the junction not matched to a gene. The CDR3 has 19 amino acids, counting the end cysteine and phenylalanine. Only the CDR3 portion is preserved as DNA: 57 bases, with reading frame beginning at the first base. From the germline V gene (reference sequence), CDR1 is SGHAT and CDR2 is FQDESV. The cohort was made up of 650 to 700 healthy bone marrow donors. All cohort members were sampled while nominally healthy, although unrecorded immune exposures were likely present. The donor tested CMV seronegative, placing the donor among the approximately 400 seronegative members of the cohort. Each donor provided a peripheral blood sample, and peripheral blood mononuclear cells were used for TCR beta sequencing. Genomic DNA extraction from the blood cell samples was performed with the Qiagen DNeasy Blood Extraction Kit.

In this chain, TRBV11-1 is recombined with TRBJ2-1; 7 middle bases align to TRBD2. The sequencing sample was made of PBMCs. This receptor was obtained from a man aged 50-59 years in good health and CMV-seronegative. The CDR3 has the sequence CASSLRFGGNWESYNEQFF. The base sequence is TGTGCCAGCAGCTTAAGATTCGGGGGGAATTGGGAATCCTACAATGAGCAGTTCTTC.